The 19 T cell receptor beta chains presented below share a single source sample, sequenced in a study of lymphopenia after photon versus proton radiotherapy. Profiling relied on immunoSEQ multiplex PCR, and the TCRdb table lists in-frame clones only, not all of them. The sample has roughly 17,000 clones; more than 90% are singletons. The source was peripheral blood, collected from a patient treated with photon-based radiotherapy. These TCRs come from a woman between 40 and 55 years old with cholangiocarcinoma.

The chain recombines TRBV6-5 with TRBJ1-2; a possible D gene is TRBD1 (6 bases). CDR1 and CDR2 from the germline V gene are MNHEY and SVGAGI. There are 15 residues in the CDR3. V lost 5 bases and J 8 bases, leaving 21 bases between the germline ends. CDR3 coding DNA: TGTGCCAGCAGTCAAACGTACAGGGTAGTCGGAGGCTACACCTTC. As protein: CASSQTYRVVGGYTF.

The chain joins TRBV7-2 to TRBJ2-7; no definite D call. Germline CDR1 SGHTA, CDR2 FQGNSA. The V gene lost 4 bases and the J gene lost 2 bases, with 12 bases spanning the gap. The CDR3 totals 14 residues. CDR3 nucleotides: TGTGCCAGCAGCTCTAGGACGGAAACCTACGAGCAGTACTTC. Protein sequence: CASSSRTETYEQYF.

The V gene is TRBV5-1, the J gene TRBJ2-7; 15 positions match TRBD2. The V gene's germline CDR1 is SGHRS and CDR2 YFSETQ. This CDR3 spans 18 amino acids. V lost 4 bases to trimming and J lost 2 bases; unmatched junction nucleotides: 10. The CDR3 bases are TGCGCCAGCAGCCCTAGGACTAGCGGGAGGGGGACAGCCTACGAGCAGTACTTC. This sequence encodes CASSPRTSGRGTAYEQYF. Complete variable domain (other parts from reference TRBV5-1 and TRBJ2-7): KAGVTQTPRYLIKTRGQQVTLSCSPISGHRSVSWYQQTPGQGLQFLFEYFSETQRNKGNFPGRFSGRQFSNSRSEMNVSTLELGDSALYLCASSPRTSGRGTAYEQYFGPGTRLTVT.

The rearrangement uses TRBV16 and TRBJ2-7; the D gene is possibly TRBD1 (5 bases). The V end lost 4 bases, the J end lost 5 bases, and 12 bases lay between the germline ends. CDR3 length: 13 residues. Germline CDR1 KGHSY, CDR2 FQNENV. In DNA, the CDR3 is TGTGCCAGCAGCCGTCAGGGAAGGGACGAGCAGTACTTC. Protein product: CASSRQGRDEQYF.

The gene calls are TRBV13 and TRBJ2-3; the D call may be TRBD1 or TRBD2 (5 bases each). Trimming removed 5 bases from V and 7 bases from J, with 16 bases in between. Germline V gives CDR1 PRHDT, CDR2 FYEKMQ (reference sequence). CDR3 length: 14 residues. DNA for the CDR3: TGTGCCAGCAGCATACCCGGGACGGGAAATACGCAGTATTTT. Protein sequence: CASSIPGTGNTQYF.

The gene calls are TRBV28 and TRBJ1-5; D remains unclear. From germline, CDR1 is MDHEN and CDR2 SYDVKM. Trimming pared 5 bases from V and 4 bases from J, leaving 6 bases between. The CDR3 loop spans 12 amino acids. The CDR3 sequence is CASSLMNQPQHF. The CDR3 region has the DNA TGTGCCAGCAGTCTAATGAATCAGCCCCAGCATTTT.

The chain joins TRBV6-1 to TRBJ2-7, with D tentatively TRBD2 (5 bases). CDR1 MNHNS and CDR2 SASEGT come from the germline V gene. V was trimmed by 2 bases and J by 9 bases, leaving 11 bases between them. The length of the CDR3 is 12 residues. CDR3 sequence (DNA): TGTGCCAGCAGTGAACCTCTTGGAGGGCAGTACTTC. Amino acids: CASSEPLGGQYF.

Here the CDR3 reads CASREAGTSGNTGELFF. The CDR3 coding sequence is TGTGCCAGCAGGGAGGCCGGGACTAGCGGGAACACCGGGGAGCTGTTTTTT. V and J are TRBV7-9 and TRBJ2-2; 11 bases fit TRBD2. This CDR3 has 17 residues. Germline V gene lookup returns CDR1 SEHNR and CDR2 FQNEAQ (reference sequence). V gave up 6 bases and J gave up 1 base; unmatched junction bases: 7.

The rearrangement uses TRBV27 and TRBJ2-2, with 7 bases aligning to TRBD2. CDR3 length equals 17 residues. CDR1 MNHEY and CDR2 SMNVEV come from the germline V gene (reference sequence). Trimming at V came to 4 bases and at J to 6 bases, leaving 14 bases not matched to a gene. The CDR3 protein is CASSSYAWGGTSGELFF. The DNA for the CDR3 is TGTGCCAGCAGTTCTTACGCGTGGGGAGGGACCTCCGGGGAGCTGTTTTTT.

This clone was seen a few times. V gene TRBV6-5 combines with J gene TRBJ1-2; a possible D gene is TRBD1 (6 bases). V was clipped by 6 bases and J by 7 bases, with 18 bases between them. Germline lookup yields CDR1 MNHEY and CDR2 SVGAGI. This CDR3 is 14 amino acids long. The CDR3 reads CASSDPPGAGGYTF. The CDR3 DNA reads TGTGCCAGCAGCGACCCCCCGGGGGCGGGTGGCTACACCTTC.

The CDR3 reads CASSRPGQGYNEQFF. As DNA, the CDR3 is TGTGCCAGCAGTAGGCCGGGACAGGGATACAATGAGCAGTTCTTC. V is TRBV6-5 and J is TRBJ2-1; 9 nucleotides align to TRBD1. The CDR3 extends over 15 amino acids. The germline gives CDR1 MNHEY, CDR2 SVGAGI. V lost 5 bases and J lost 4; bases outside the gene matches: 6.

The V call is TRBV11-2, the J call TRBJ1-5, with 7 positions matching TRBD1. CDR1 is SGHAT and CDR2 is FQNNGV in the germline V gene. The CDR3 has 14 amino acids. V lost 0 bases to trimming and J lost 6 bases; unmatched junction nucleotides: 2. The DNA of the CDR3 is TGTGCCAGCAGCTTAGATCAGGGGGTTCAGCCCCAGCATTTT. Its translation is CASSLDQGVQPQHF. The full variable domain, rest sourced from reference TRBV11-2 and TRBJ1-5, is EAGVAQSPRYKIIEKRQSVAFWCNPISGHATLYWYQQILGQGPKLLIQFQNNGVVDDSQLPKDRFSAERLKGVDSTLKIQPAKLEDSAVYLCASSLDQGVQPQHFGDGTRLSIL.

The chain employs TRBV6-6 and TRBJ2-3; weak D call: TRBD2 (5 bases). Germline assignment: CDR1 MNHNY and CDR2 SVGAGI (reference sequence). CDR3 size: 15 residues. Trimming pared 2 bases from V and 2 bases from J, leaving 11 bases between. As DNA, the CDR3 is TGTGCCAGCAGTTACCCCCCGGGGTCCACAGATACGCAGTATTTT. This gives the protein CASSYPPGSTDTQYF.

This sequence joins TRBV10-3 and TRBJ1-1; 7 bases map to TRBD1. The CDR3 runs 15 residues. After removal of 6 bases from V and 6 bases from J, the junction contained 13 bases not matched to a gene. CDR1 and CDR2 from the germline V gene are ENHRY and SYGVKD. CDR3 bases: TGTGCCATCAGACCTACGACAGGGCGGGTTCCTGAAGCTTTCTTT. Protein: CAIRPTTGRVPEAFF.

Points on this clone: The sample contains more than one DNA sequence encoding this CDR3. The genes are TRBV28 and TRBJ1-2; D is perhaps TRBD1 (5 bases). The CDR3 is made up of 13 amino acids. The ends were cut back, 3 bases at V and 2 bases at J, with 7 bases in the middle. Germline V gene data show CDR1 as MDHEN and CDR2 as SYDVKM. CDR3 in DNA: TGTGCCAGCAGTTTGGGGCAAAACTATGGCTACACCTTC. Protein sequence: CASSLGQNYGYTF.

A single count supports this clone. J is TRBJ2-7 and V is TRBV9; 8 nucleotides align to TRBD2. The CDR3 sequence is 16 residues long. V trimming: 3 bases; J trimming: 0 bases; junction bases outside the gene matches: 8. The germline CDR1 and CDR2 sequences are SGDLS and YYNGEE. The CDR3 DNA reads TGTGCCAGCAGCGCTGGGGGGACTAGTCACTCCTACGAGCAGTACTTC. This sequence encodes CASSAGGTSHSYEQYF. The entire variable domain, with the rest obtained from reference TRBV9 and TRBJ2-7, is as follows: DSGVTQTPKHLITATGQRVTLRCSPRSGDLSVYWYQQSLDQGLQFLIQYYNGEERAKGNILERFSAQQFPDLHSELNLSSLELGDSALYFCASSAGGTSHSYEQYFGPGTRLTVT.

V and J are TRBV30 and TRBJ1-2, with unresolved D. The CDR3 loop spans 12 amino acids. Germline lookup yields CDR1 GTSNPN and CDR2 SVGIG (reference sequence). V lost 2 bases and J 7 bases, leaving 11 bases between the germline ends. The CDR3 protein is CAWSFETRGYTF. DNA of the CDR3: TGTGCCTGGAGTTTCGAGACCCGTGGCTACACCTTC.

This chain joins TRBV5-6 and TRBJ2-1, with 10 positions matching TRBD2. Germline lookup yields CDR1 SGHDT and CDR2 YYEEEE. J was trimmed by 8 bases and V by 6 bases; bases with no gene match: 17. The CDR3 has 17 residues. The DNA of the CDR3 is TGTGCCAGCAACTATTTCAAACCGGGACTAGCGCGGGATGAGCAGTTCTTC. Its protein product is CASNYFKPGLARDEQFF. The full variable domain, with the rest looked up from reference TRBV5-6 and TRBJ2-1, is DAGVTQSPTHLIKTRGQQVTLRCSPKSGHDTVSWYQQALGQGPQFIFQYYEEEERQRGNFPDRFSGHQFPNYSSELNVNALLLGDSALYLCASNYFKPGLARDEQFFGPGTRLTVL.

The CDR3 bases are TGTGCCAGTACAAAGCCGGGCCCCCTTCTTAACACTGAAGCTTTCTTT. Translating gives CASTKPGPLLNTEAFF. The chain has TRBV19 and TRBJ1-1; no clear D. Trimming took 7 bases from V and 2 from J, leaving 20 bases between them. This CDR3 is built from 16 residues. Per the germline V gene, CDR1 is LNHDA and CDR2 is SQIVND (reference sequence). The entire variable domain, with the rest obtained from reference TRBV19 and TRBJ1-1, is as follows: DGGITQSPKYLFRKEGQNVTLSCEQNLNHDAMYWYRQDPGQGLRLIYYSQIVNDFQKGDIAEGYSVSREKKESFPLTVTSAQKNPTAFYLCASTKPGPLLNTEAFFGQGTRLTVV.